A selection of T cell receptor beta chains follows, all from one sample in a study of shared clonotypes between healthy human individuals. Assay used: immunoSEQ multiplex PCR; TCRdb lists only in-frame clones, some missing. This sample has some 1 million clones, with about three quarters found just once. The specimen was memory CD4+ T cells sorted from blood. Receptor source: a man between 18 and 29 years old in good health. Each CDR3 is given with its conserved first and last residue. A D gene is named only where the DNA matches it firmly. Size tells how often a clone was seen (once, few, many) or the class of an expanded clone, and some rows leave it out.

CASRRWTADNSPLHF	TGTGCCAGCAGGCGATGGACCGCGGATAATTCACCCCTCCACTTT	TRBJ1-6	TRBV6-5	.	.
CASSPRTGGRGEKLFF	TGTGCCAGCAGCCCCAGGACAGGGGGCAGGGGGGAAAAACTGTTTTTT	TRBJ1-4	TRBV5-6	.	TRBD1
CASSRRPNNEQFF	TGTGCCAGCAGCCGAAGGCCTAACAATGAGCAGTTCTTC	TRBJ2-1	TRBV7-3	.	.
CASSVRTGELFF	TGTGCCAGCAGTGTTCGCACCGGGGAGCTGTTTTTT	TRBJ2-2	TRBV2	.	.
CASSTQGRGTEAFF	TGTGCCAGTAGTACCCAGGGTAGGGGCACTGAAGCTTTCTTT	TRBJ1-1	TRBV19	.	.
CASSDSNSATDTQYF	TGTGCCAGCAGTGACTCGAATAGCGCCACAGATACGCAGTATTTT	TRBJ2-3	TRBV6-4	few	.
CASSQLGNTIYF	TGCGCCAGCAGCCAACTCGGAAACACCATATATTTT	TRBJ1-3	TRBV4-1	.	.
CSGADPYEQYF	TGCAGTGGGGCCGATCCCTACGAGCAGTACTTC	TRBJ2-7	TRBV20-1	once	.
CASSIRTGGESNQPQHF	TGTGCCAGTAGTATCCGCACAGGGGGCGAAAGCAATCAGCCCCAGCATTTT	TRBJ1-5	TRBV19	.	TRBD1
CASSLEDRVPGELFF	TGCGCCAGCAGCTTGGAGGACAGGGTCCCCGGGGAGCTGTTTTTT	TRBJ2-2	TRBV5-1	.	TRBD1
CAWTFQGSGGPYEQYF	TGTGCCTGGACCTTCCAGGGTAGCGGGGGGCCCTACGAGCAGTACTTC	TRBJ2-7	TRBV30	.	TRBD2
CASSPSASTDTQYF	TGTGCCAGCAGCCCCTCGGCTTCCACAGATACGCAGTATTTT	TRBJ2-3	TRBV7-2	.	.
CASSYSYEQFF	TGTGCCAGCAGTTACTCATATGAGCAGTTCTTC	TRBJ2-1	TRBV6-5	.	.
CASSGTGGEAGELFF	TGTGCCAGCAGCGGGACAGGGGGCGAAGCCGGGGAGCTGTTTTTT	TRBJ2-2	TRBV7-6	few	TRBD1
CASREQEVSSGNTIYF	TGTGCCAGCAGGGAACAGGAGGTCAGCTCTGGAAACACCATATATTTT	TRBJ1-3	TRBV2	.	.
CASSLGAGQGPVPQHF	TGTGCCAGCAGCTTGGGGGCCGGACAGGGCCCTGTGCCCCAGCATTTT	TRBJ1-5	TRBV5-8	.	TRBD1
CASSLNGIQETQYF	TGTGCCAGCAGCTTAAATGGAATCCAAGAGACCCAGTACTTC	TRBJ2-5	TRBV7-3	.	.
CASSRLGRGNTDTQYF	TGTGCCAGCAGTCGATTGGGCAGGGGGAATACAGATACGCAGTATTTT	TRBJ2-3	TRBV6-6	.	TRBD1
CATSSYGQGDEKLFF	TGTGCCACCAGCAGTTATGGACAGGGAGATGAAAAACTGTTTTTT	TRBJ1-4	TRBV15	.	TRBD1
CASSYDRRETQYF	TGTGCCAGCAGCTATGACAGGAGGGAGACCCAGTACTTC	TRBJ2-5	TRBV5-4	.	.
CASNKGPLGYGYTF	TGTGCCAGCAACAAAGGACCGCTAGGCTATGGCTACACCTTC	TRBJ1-2	TRBV6-5	.	.
CASTLVGVFYGYTF	TGTGCCAGCACCCTCGTGGGGGTTTTCTATGGCTACACCTTC	TRBJ1-2	TRBV5-6	few	.
CASSGGLGYSPLHF	TGTGCCAGCTCAGGGGGCTTGGGTTATTCACCCCTCCACTTT	TRBJ1-6	TRBV18	few	.
CASSWAGSNEQFF	TGTGCCAGCAGCTGGGCAGGGTCCAATGAGCAGTTCTTC	TRBJ2-1	TRBV7-3	.	.
CASSLGDRAGEQFF	TGCGCCAGCAGCTTGGGGGACAGGGCTGGTGAGCAGTTCTTC	TRBJ2-1	TRBV5-1	once	TRBD1
CASSSGQGGDIQYF	TGCGCCAGCAGCTCGGGACAGGGTGGAGACATTCAGTACTTC	TRBJ2-4	TRBV5-1	few	TRBD1
CASRDPSNQPQHF	TGTGCCAGCAGAGACCCTAGCAATCAGCCCCAGCATTTT	TRBJ1-5	TRBV6-6	.	.
CASSEGRGYEKLFF	TGCGCCAGCAGTGAGGGCAGGGGCTATGAAAAACTGTTTTTT	TRBJ1-4	TRBV10-2	few	.
CASSPKPYEQYF	TGTGCCAGCTCACCAAAACCCTACGAGCAGTACTTC	TRBJ2-7	TRBV18	.	.